This T cell receptor (beta chain) was captured by sequencing in a study of T cells after yellow fever vaccination. Study-wide findings and caveats: The booster response re-showed most primary clones: 96% CD4, around 90% CD8.

Germline CDR1 SGHAT, CDR2 FQNNGV. The CDR3 contains 14 residues. Trimming took off 4 bases at V and 4 bases at J, with 14 bases between the two ends. Note on this clonotype: Its target is unknown.

5'RACE template switching produced TCR cDNA carrying a universal primer site and UMIs. MiXCR, applied by TCRdb to the 5' RACE reads, yields one record per CDR3 protein. The sample has hundreds of thousands of distinct CDR3 sequences, around 8.1% seen once. V gene TRBV11-2 combines with J gene TRBJ2-7; no definite D call. Material: PBMCs, obtained about 49 days after the first yellow fever vaccination. The origin of this receptor is a man in his late teens or twenties who received the YFV17D yellow fever vaccine. CDR3: CASSSHLRRYEQYV. The CDR3 bases are TGTGCCAGCAGCTCGCACCTGCGCCGTTACGAGCAGTACGTC.